This T cell receptor beta chain comes out of a study of T cell changes during pregnancy in multiple sclerosis. Sequenced by immunoSEQ multiplex PCR; TCRdb stores in-frame clones only, minus some. The data hold around 60,000 clones, with roughly 90% observed a single time. CDR1 is SQVTM and CDR2 is ANQGSEA in the germline V gene. The CDR3 is made up of 17 amino acids. Trimming stripped 5 bases from V and 2 bases from J, with 23 bases between. Sample: peripheral blood, taken in the second trimester of pregnancy. The chain employs TRBV29-1 and TRBJ2-3; TRBD2 might be the D (5 bases). This receptor was obtained from a female donor in good health, enrolled as a control in a pregnancy study. The CDR3 nucleotides read TGCAGCGTTTTGGCCCGCCCCCGGGGAGCTCCCACAGATACGCAGTATTTT. It is translated as CSVLARPRGAPTDTQYF.